A single sample is the source of the 24 T cell receptor beta chains below, sequenced in a study of cytomegalovirus exposure and HLA in healthy donors. The PCR ran on 60 Vbeta and 13 Jbeta primers. TCRdb keeps only in-frame clones here, not all; method: immunoSEQ multiplex PCR. The sample totals approximately 96,000 clones. The sequenced material came from PBMCs. The receptor set was obtained from a girl aged 5 to 17 in good health and CMV-seropositive.

The chain joins TRBV4-1 to TRBJ2-1; TRBD2 matches at 12 bases. Germline V gene sequence: CDR1 MGHRA, CDR2 YSYEKL. The CDR3 is made up of 15 amino acids. V was pared by 4 bases and J by 7 bases, with 5 bases of the junction left unmatched. CDR3 coding DNA: TGCGCCAGCAGCCCAGCTAGCGGGGGGGTTAATGAGCAGTTCTTC. This codes for CASSPASGGVNEQFF.

The J gene is TRBJ2-1, the V gene TRBV18; 7 nucleotides agree with TRBD2. CDR3 length: 17 residues. Germline V CDR1 and CDR2: KGHSH, LQKENI. The J segment lost 8 bases and the V segment lost 5 bases, leaving 18 bases of the junction unmatched. CDR3 in amino acids: CASSSVNRTSGAYEQFF. In DNA, the CDR3 is TGTGCCAGCTCATCAGTCAATAGGACTAGTGGGGCCTATGAGCAGTTCTTC.

The rearrangement joins TRBV14 to TRBJ2-1, with D possibly being TRBD2 (7 bases). Germline-derived CDR1 and CDR2 are SGHDN and FVKESK. The CDR3 contains 16 residues. Trimming left V 5 bases short and J 5 bases short, with 19 bases between. CDR3 nucleotide sequence: TGTGCCAGCAGCAGGGACGGTCCGGGGGGCAACAATGAGCAGTTCTTC. Its protein is CASSRDGPGGNNEQFF. Drawing the rest from reference TRBV14 and TRBJ2-1, the complete variable domain is EAGVTQFPSHSVIEKGQTVTLRCDPISGHDNLYWYRRVMGKEIKFLLHFVKESKQDESGMPNNRFLAERTGGTYSTLKVQPAELEDSGVYFCASSRDGPGGNNEQFFGPGTRLTVL.

The chain uses TRBV25-1 and TRBJ1-1; no reliable D call. V lost 8 bases and J lost 1, with 8 bases in between. The CDR3 contains 12 residues. CDR1 and CDR2 (germline): MGHDK, SYGVNS. CDR3 coding DNA: TGTGCCAGCGGGCAGCAGAACACTGAAGCTTTCTTT. Translating gives CASGQQNTEAFF.

The chain couples TRBV28 to TRBJ1-5; no firm D call. The CDR3 is 15 amino acids. Trimming took off 5 bases at V and 5 bases at J, with 16 bases between the two ends. In germline, CDR1 is MDHEN, CDR2 SYDVKM. For the CDR3, the DNA is TGTGCCAGCAGTCCCCCTAACGGGATGGATCAGCCCCAGCATTTT. Residues: CASSPPNGMDQPQHF.

As regards this clone: Other DNA sequences in the sample encode the same CDR3. The rearrangement links TRBV6-5 to TRBJ1-1; no firm D call. The V gene's germline CDR1 is MNHEY and CDR2 SVGAGI. The CDR3 totals 12 residues. V was clipped by 5 bases and J by 11 bases, with 15 bases between them. In DNA, the CDR3 is TGTGCCAGCAGTCGGCCCGAGGGTGAGGCTTTCTTT. It encodes CASSRPEGEAFF.

The chain is built from TRBV7-9 and TRBJ2-7; D might be TRBD1 (5 bases). Germline V CDR1 and CDR2: SEHNR, FQNEAQ (reference sequence). This CDR3 is 14 amino acids long. V was pared by 2 bases and J by 4 bases, with 12 bases between. The CDR3 DNA follows: TGTGCCAGCAGCTTACGGGCAGGGCTTTACGAGCAGTACTTC. This encodes CASSLRAGLYEQYF.

The gene calls are TRBV5-6 and TRBJ2-7; 7 bases map to TRBD1. V was clipped by 4 bases and J by 4 bases; unmatched bases: 14. This CDR3 is 16 amino acids long. Germline V gene sequence: CDR1 SGHDT, CDR2 YYEEEE. CDR3 sequence reads: CASSPTELGTVYEQYF. CDR3 sequence (DNA): TGTGCCAGCAGCCCGACCGAACTAGGGACAGTTTACGAGCAGTACTTC.

This chain joins TRBV25-1 and TRBJ2-7, with D possibly matching TRBD1 (5 bases). CDR1 is MGHDK, CDR2 SYGVNS, per germline. The V gene lost 1 base and the J gene lost 2 bases, with 9 bases spanning the gap. The CDR3 covers 14 residues. This chain's CDR3 is CASSESGPPYEQYV. For the CDR3, the DNA is TGTGCCAGCAGTGAATCAGGGCCCCCCTACGAGCAGTACGTC.

The chain links TRBV4-1 to TRBJ2-7; 8 nucleotides agree with TRBD2. V gave up 1 base and J gave up 3 bases; unmatched junction bases: 5. Germline loops: CDR1 MGHRA, CDR2 YSYEKL. This CDR3 spans 15 amino acids. CDR3 nucleotide sequence: TGCGCCAGCAGCCAAGTAAGCGGGGGCCACTACGAGCAGTACTTC. Translating gives CASSQVSGGHYEQYF.

The chain uses TRBV7-9 and TRBJ1-2, with 9 nucleotides matching TRBD1. The length of the CDR3 is 15 residues. Germline CDR1 SEHNR, CDR2 FQNEAQ (reference sequence). J gave up 4 bases and V 1 base, and 4 bases lay outside the gene matches. CDR3 protein: CASSLGDREGYGYTF. CDR3 bases: TGTGCCAGCAGCTTAGGGGACAGGGAAGGCTATGGCTACACCTTC.

The CDR3 loop is CASSYGQGVGTEAFF. The DNA for the CDR3 is TGCGCCAGCAGCTACGGACAGGGCGTAGGGACTGAAGCTTTCTTT. V gene TRBV5-1 combines with J gene TRBJ1-1; TRBD1 aligns across 8 bases. This CDR3 has 15 amino acids. V dropped 3 bases and J dropped 5; count of bases not matched to a gene: 9. CDR1 and CDR2 from the germline V gene are SGHRS and YFSETQ.

V gene TRBV7-3 combines with J gene TRBJ2-1; 12 bases line up with TRBD2. Germline CDR1 SGHTA, CDR2 FQGTGA. With V trimmed by 5 bases and J by 4 bases, 3 bases remained unmatched. CDR3 length: 15 residues. The CDR3 DNA is TGTGCCAGCAGCCCGACTAGCGGGGGATACAATGAGCAGTTCTTC. Amino acids: CASSPTSGGYNEQFF. The full variable domain, rest sourced from reference TRBV7-3 and TRBJ2-1, is GAGVSQTPSNKVTEKGKYVELRCDPISGHTALYWYRQSLGQGPEFLIYFQGTGAADDSGLPNDRFFAVRPEGSVSTLKIQRTERGDSAVYLCASSPTSGGYNEQFFGPGTRLTVL.

The chain joins TRBV5-1 to TRBJ2-5, with 7 bases matching TRBD1. The ends lost 7 bases at V and 5 bases at J; junction bases unmatched: 2. The germline CDR1 and CDR2 sequences are SGHRS and YFSETQ. CDR3 length equals 11 residues. CDR3 nucleotide sequence: TGCGCCAGCGCGACAGGGGAGACCCAGTACTTC. It yields the protein CASATGETQYF.

This CDR3 is CASSIRTGGHPEAFF. CDR3 in DNA: TGTGCCAGCAGCATCAGGACAGGGGGTCATCCTGAAGCTTTCTTT. V gene TRBV7-9 combines with J gene TRBJ1-1, with 10 bases lining up with TRBD1. The trim removed 5 bases at V and 6 bases at J, leaving 9 bases unmatched. This CDR3 region has 15 residues. Germline V lookup: CDR1 SEHNR, CDR2 FQNEAQ (reference sequence).

The V gene is TRBV7-9, the J gene TRBJ2-7; TRBD1 matches 8 bases. The germline gives CDR1 SEHNR, CDR2 FQNEAQ (reference sequence). CDR3 length: 14 residues. V was pared by 2 bases and J by 1 base, with 1 base of the junction left unmatched. The DNA of the CDR3 is TGTGCCAGCAGCTTAACAGGGGGTTCCTACGAGCAGTACTTC. It is translated as CASSLTGGSYEQYF.

This chain connects TRBV11-2 to TRBJ2-7; D not resolved. Germline lookup yields CDR1 SGHAT and CDR2 FQNNGV. The V end lost 4 bases, the J end lost 4 bases, and 14 bases lay between the germline ends. The length of the CDR3 is 14 residues. This CDR3 is CASSSPVLTYEQYF. The DNA for the CDR3 is TGTGCCAGCAGCTCACCCGTCCTTACTTACGAGCAGTACTTC.

The chain joins TRBV5-8 to TRBJ1-1; D is undetermined. Germline assignment: CDR1 SGHTS and CDR2 YDEGEE. Trimming took off 1 base at V and 1 base at J, with 5 bases between the two ends. CDR3 length: 13 residues. Here the CDR3 DNA reads TGTGCCAGCAGCTTGACAGAGAACACTGAAGCTTTCTTT. Amino acid sequence: CASSLTENTEAFF.

V gene TRBV27 combines with J gene TRBJ1-5; D call uncertain. In germline, CDR1 is MNHEY, CDR2 SMNVEV (reference sequence). The CDR3 covers 13 residues. V shed 6 bases and J shed 0 bases, with 6 bases lying between them. The CDR3 DNA follows: TGTGCCAGCAGGCAGTATAGCAATCAGCCCCAGCATTTT. Residues: CASRQYSNQPQHF.

V and J are TRBV2 and TRBJ1-2; D is uncertain. The germline V gene has CDR1 SNHLY and CDR2 FYNNEI. Trimming stripped 3 bases from V and 8 bases from J, with 13 bases between. The CDR3 loop spans 13 amino acids. CDR3: CASSDFGVQGYTF. CDR3 coding DNA: TGTGCCAGCAGTGATTTCGGGGTTCAAGGCTACACCTTC.

The V and J genes are TRBV19 and TRBJ1-5, with 8 positions matching TRBD1. Germline CDR1 LNHDA, CDR2 SQIVND (reference sequence). V lost 5 bases to trimming and J lost 6 bases; unmatched junction nucleotides: 3. The CDR3 contains 13 residues. The CDR3, as DNA: TGTGCCAGTAGTCCGGACAGGGTTCAGCCCCAGCATTTT. Protein: CASSPDRVQPQHF. Full variable domain (rest looked up from reference TRBV19 and TRBJ1-5): DGGITQSPKYLFRKEGQNVTLSCEQNLNHDAMYWYRQDPGQGLRLIYYSQIVNDFQKGDIAEGYSVSREKKESFPLTVTSAQKNPTAFYLCASSPDRVQPQHFGDGTRLSIL.

Points on this clone: Other DNA sequences in this specimen translate into the identical CDR3. The chain uses TRBV7-3 and TRBJ1-1; TRBD1 matches 9 bases. Germline V gene sequence: CDR1 SGHTA, CDR2 FQGTGA. This CDR3 contains 14 residues. V shed 1 base and J 4 bases; nucleotides not matched to a gene: 1. Here the CDR3 DNA reads TGTGCCAGCAGCTTAAAGGGACAGGGCACTGAAGCTTTCTTT. Translating it yields CASSLKGQGTEAFF.

The rearrangement links TRBV19 to TRBJ1-1, with 7 bases aligning to TRBD1. The CDR3 has 13 amino acids. The V segment lost 8 bases and the J segment 6 bases; nucleotides outside the gene matches: 9. The V gene's germline CDR1 is LNHDA and CDR2 SQIVND (reference sequence). This chain's CDR3 is CASSWTGISEAFF. CDR3 coding DNA: TGTGCCAGTTCCTGGACAGGAATATCTGAAGCTTTCTTT.

The rearrangement uses TRBV6-5 and TRBJ1-1; D remains unclear. Germline V gene sequence: CDR1 MNHEY, CDR2 SVGAGI. CDR3 size: 13 residues. Trimming cost V 6 bases and J 0 bases, with 8 bases left between them. CDR3 loop: CASSPLLNTEAFF. The DNA for the CDR3 is TGTGCCAGCAGCCCCCTTTTGAACACTGAAGCTTTCTTT.